Reported below is one TCR beta chain. Its antigen is unidentified. The source of the sample is a study of CD8+CD57+ T cells in acquired aplastic anemia. Across the study: The mean DNA yield obtained from sorted CD4+ and CD8+ cells came to approximately 3 ug. Read counts for CD4+ cells (from healthy donors) averaged roughly 10 million. Study results and caveats: Patients versus controls showed no significant CD8+ Simpson's diversity difference. The same twenty-nine CD8+ CDR3 sequences occurred in patients and in controls.

The template for TCR beta VDJ and CDR3 sequence profiling was genomic DNA. TCRdb re-analysed the reads in MiXCR, keeping a single row per CDR3 protein. Of about 160,000 distinct CDR3 sequences listed, approximately 43% are singletons. After removal of 5 bases from V and 10 bases from J, the junction contained 5 bases not matched to a gene. The CDR3 runs to 11 residues. Germline values: CDR1 DFQATT, CDR2 SNEGSKA (reference sequence). The genes are TRBV20-1 and TRBJ1-1; 9 nucleotides match TRBD1. Sample: sorted CD4+, CD8+, or CD8+CD57+ T cells (not recorded which) from PBMCs. The TCR originated in a human donor in good health. DNA of the CDR3: TGCAGTGCTCCGGGACAGGGTAGAGCTTTCTTT. Translating it yields CSAPGQGRAFF.